This passage covers 13 T cell receptor beta chains from one sample sequenced in a study of CXCR3-negative and CXCR3-positive naive CD8 T cells. No antigen has been assigned to these receptors. UMI-tagged TRB cDNA libraries were built via 5' RACE. TCRdb re-called the 5' RACE reads and shows each CDR3 protein once, DNA omitted. In all, the sample yields approximately 5,000 distinct CDR3 sequences. Study-level results: Naive cells with CXCR3 showed TRB CDR3s that were more hydrophobic than those in CXCR3-negative naive cells.

Sequencing was done on a sample of naive CXCR3+ CD8+ T cells from blood. The sample's subset: CD45RO-CCR7+CD27+CD95- naive CD8+ T cells expressing CXCR3 (TNR3+). Receptor source: a human donor in good health. Some clones in this sample may be carry-over from other donors' samples.

The chain has TRBV9 and TRBJ2-1; TCRdb's D gene call, TRBD2, goes unchecked for lack of DNA. This CDR3 is 15 amino acids long. Germline V CDR1 and CDR2: SGDLS, YYNGEE. The CDR3 here is CASSVATGSYNEQFF.

This clonotype is deemed medium-sized (0.01 to 0.1%) by its frequency. V usage is TRBV10-3 and J usage is TRBJ1-4; TCRdb's D call of TRBD1 is untestable without DNA. Per the germline V gene, CDR1 is ENHRY and CDR2 is SYGVKD. The CDR3 contains 14 residues. The CDR3 loop reads CAISEDRSNEKLFF.

The rearrangement joins TRBV19 to TRBJ2-2; the TCRdb D gene call, TRBD2, has no DNA to confirm it. Germline lookup yields CDR1 LNHDA and CDR2 SQIVND (reference sequence). The CDR3 length is 16 residues. CDR3 region: CASSMALAAVTGELFF.

This clonotype is classed as medium-sized by frequency. The chain carries TRBV29-1 and TRBJ2-1; TCRdb gives TRBD2 as the D gene, but with no DNA this cannot be confirmed. This CDR3 is built from 15 residues. Germline values: CDR1 SQVTM, CDR2 ANQGSEA. This CDR3 reads CSVQGTSGSYNEQFF.

This clonotype shows up as medium-sized (0.01 to 0.1%) by frequency. The chain has TRBV29-1 and TRBJ2-1; TCRdb selects TRBD2, and the lack of DNA leaves this call unchecked. This CDR3 region has 16 residues. The V gene's germline CDR1 is SQVTM and CDR2 ANQGSEA. The CDR3 loop reads CSVERVAAGVTDEQFF.

This clonotype registers medium-sized (0.01 to 0.1%) by frequency. The chain combines TRBV4-3 with TRBJ2-1; the D gene TCRdb calls, TRBD2, cannot be checked with no DNA. The V gene's germline CDR1 is LGHNA and CDR2 YSLEER. This CDR3 contains 17 residues. CDR3 amino acids: CASSQILAGSRNNEQFF.

By frequency, this clonotype is medium-sized. This rearrangement joins TRBV29-1 to TRBJ2-3; no DNA is available, so the TRBD2 call from TCRdb remains unchecked. The CDR3 has 14 residues. Germline assignment: CDR1 SQVTM and CDR2 ANQGSEA. Here the CDR3 reads CSVRLAGYTDTQYF.

The rearrangement links TRBV20-1 to TRBJ1-5; TCRdb calls TRBD1, which cannot be checked without DNA. Germline V lookup: CDR1 DFQATT, CDR2 SNEGSKA (reference sequence). CDR3 length: 15 amino acids. CDR3: CSARVRRDSNQPQHF.

This clonotype is labeled medium-sized based on frequency. The chain employs TRBV5-1 and TRBJ2-1; TCRdb proposes TRBD1, but this gene call is untestable without DNA. The CDR3 has 14 residues. CDR1 SGHRS and CDR2 YFSETQ come from the germline V gene. CDR3 loop: CASSLGQGYNEQFF.

The chain couples TRBV28 to TRBJ2-3; without DNA, the TCRdb call of TRBD1 cannot be checked. The CDR3 contains 15 residues. Germline V gene lookup returns CDR1 MDHEN and CDR2 SYDVKM. CDR3 loop: CASTGNQYRTDTQYF. The variable domain in full, with the rest retrieved from reference TRBV28 and TRBJ2-3, is DVKVTQSSRYLVKRTGEKVFLECVQDMDHENMFWYRQDPGLGLRLIYFSYDVKMKEKGDIPEGYSVSREKKERFSLILESASTNQTSMYLCASTGNQYRTDTQYFGPGTRLTVL.

This clonotype ranks as medium-sized in terms of frequency. CDR3 in amino acids: CASRDRGGTQETQYF. This chain links TRBV12-3 or TRBV12-4 with TRBJ2-5. The CDR3 contains 15 residues.

This chain links TRBV3-1 with TRBJ1-5. Germline CDR1 and CDR2: LGHDT and YNNKEL (reference sequence). This CDR3 is built from 15 residues. This CDR3 is CASSQDFYSNQPQHF.

The rearrangement links TRBV29-1 to TRBJ2-2; TCRdb's D gene call, TRBD1, goes unchecked for lack of DNA. Germline values: CDR1 SQVTM, CDR2 ANQGSEA. CDR3 length equals 16 residues. The CDR3 sequence is CSVNPPGTANTGELFF.